Listed below are T cell receptor beta chains from one sample, sequenced in a study of shared clonotypes between healthy human individuals. Using immunoSEQ multiplex PCR, the repertoire was profiled, and TCRdb retains in-frame clones only, with some absent. There are some 2.1 million clones in the sample; 93% occur only once, and about 1.6% lies in the top ten. Sequences were obtained from naive CD8+ T cells from PBMCs. These TCRs come from a man aged 18 to 29 in good health. Some clones in this sample may be carry-over from other donors' samples. Each CDR3 is given with its conserved first and last residue. A D gene is named only where the DNA matches it firmly. Size values are once, few and many counts, or a class for expanded clones, and some rows have none.

d_gene | j_gene | abundance | v_gene | CDR3nt | CDR3aa
TRBD2 | TRBJ2-1 | . | TRBV29-1 | TGCAGCGTTGCTGTGGCGGGGGTCTACAATGAGCAGTTCTTC | CSVAVAGVYNEQFF
TRBD2 | TRBJ2-1 | . | TRBV6-5 | TGTGCCAGCAGCCTATCCCCCGAGAGTGGCCGGGGGGAGTTCTTC | CASSLSPESGRGEFF
. | TRBJ2-1 | . | TRBV6-5 | TGTGCCAGCAGTTACGGTACTGAGCAGTTCTTC | CASSYGTEQFF
. | TRBJ2-7 | . | TRBV27 | TGTGCCAGCAGCTATGGGCCCCTATACGAGCAGTACTTC | CASSYGPLYEQYF
. | TRBJ2-2 | . | TRBV28 | TGTGCCAGCAGTTTTGGGGGGCCCAACACCGGGGAGCTGTTTTTT | CASSFGGPNTGELFF
. | TRBJ2-7 | . | TRBV4-1 | TGCGCCAGCAGCCAAGGGGCCAGGGCGGCTTACGAGCAGTACTTC | CASSQGARAAYEQYF
. | TRBJ1-1 | . | TRBV30 | TGTGCCTGCTGGGGTGGGGACACTGAAGCTTTCTTT | CACWGGDTEAFF
. | TRBJ1-1 | . | TRBV14 | TGTGCCAGCAGCCAAGCTAGGAACACTGAAGCTTTCTTT | CASSQARNTEAFF
. | TRBJ2-7 | . | TRBV5-4 | TGTGCCAGCAGCTTAAGGGGCAGCGGGCTCTCCTACGAGCAGTACTTC | CASSLRGSGLSYEQYF
TRBD1 | TRBJ2-7 | . | TRBV19 | TGTGCCAGTAGTATAAGTTCTACAGGGGGTATGGACGAGCAGTACTTC | CASSISSTGGMDEQYF
. | TRBJ2-7 | once | TRBV6-1 | TGTGCCAGCAGTGAACTGATAGGAATCTCCTACGAGCAGTACTTC | CASSELIGISYEQYF
. | TRBJ2-5 | . | TRBV6-1 | TGTGCCAGCAGTGAAGCTCGGACACAGCAAGAGACCCAGTACTTC | CASSEARTQQETQYF
TRBD2 | TRBJ2-7 | . | TRBV27 | TGTGCCAGCAGTTTCCTCGTAGCGGGAATCTACGAGCAGTACTTC | CASSFLVAGIYEQYF
. | TRBJ2-2 | . | TRBV27 | TGTGCCAGCAAGGGGCCAGGGAGTCTGCGGGAGCTGTTTTTT | CASKGPGSLRELFF
. | TRBJ1-1 | . | TRBV5-5 | TGTGCCAGCAGCTTAGGGAGGGCTGAAGCTTTCTTT | CASSLGRAEAFF
. | TRBJ1-2 | . | TRBV27 | TGTGCCAGCAGTCCCGGATGGGGCTACACCTTC | CASSPGWGYTF
. | TRBJ1-2 | . | TRBV11-2 | TGTGCCAGCAGCTTAGGCGGCTCTAACTATGGCTACACCTTC | CASSLGGSNYGYTF
TRBD1 | TRBJ1-2 | . | TRBV29-1 | TGCAGCGCTCGAACCTGGGACAGGTCTAACTATGGCTACACCTTC | CSARTWDRSNYGYTF
. | TRBJ2-7 | . | TRBV5-1 | TGCGCCAGCAGCTTGGCCCCAGGCTCAACCTACGAGCAGTACTTC | CASSLAPGSTYEQYF
TRBD1 | TRBJ1-2 | . | TRBV4-3 | TGCGCCAGCAGCCAACAGGAGGGGACAGGGGGCCGTGGTGGCTATGGCTACACCTTC | CASSQQEGTGGRGGYGYTF
TRBD1 | TRBJ2-1 | . | TRBV5-1 | TGCGCCAGCAGTCTCTCGACAGGGGGTGGTTACAATGAGCAGTTCTTC | CASSLSTGGGYNEQFF
TRBD1 | TRBJ2-5 | . | TRBV6-5 | TGTGCCAGCAGTACCAGACAGGGGGAGACCCAGTACTTC | CASSTRQGETQYF
TRBD2 | TRBJ2-1 | . | TRBV27 | TGTGCCAGCAATCTTAGCGGGAGCAATGAGCAGTTCTTC | CASNLSGSNEQFF
. | TRBJ2-7 | . | TRBV5-1 | TGCGCCAGCAGCTTACCGGGGGCCGACGAGCAGTACTTC | CASSLPGADEQYF
TRBD1 | TRBJ1-2 | . | TRBV11-2 | TGTGCCAGCAGCCCCGGTCCCGGGACAGGGGTAGACGGCTACACCTTC | CASSPGPGTGVDGYTF
. | TRBJ2-1 | . | TRBV25-1 | TGTGCCAGCAGGAAGGGCGGCGATGAGCAGTTCTTC | CASRKGGDEQFF
. | TRBJ2-7 | . | TRBV14 | TGTGCCAGCAGCTTCCAGGGGAGAGTATACGAGCAGTACTTC | CASSFQGRVYEQYF
. | TRBJ1-1 | . | TRBV7-8 | TGTGCCAGCAGCTTAGTCGAGGGTAGGACTGAAGCTTTCTTT | CASSLVEGRTEAFF
TRBD1 | TRBJ1-2 | few | TRBV27 | TGTGCCAGCGGACAGGGCCGTGGCTACACCTTC | CASGQGRGYTF
. | TRBJ1-5 | . | TRBV7-9 | TGTGCCAGCAGCTTAGCAGGGGGTAGCAATCAGCCCCAGCATTTT | CASSLAGGSNQPQHF
TRBD2 | TRBJ2-7 | . | TRBV19 | TGTGCCAGTAGTATAGATATCGGGGGAGCGGGATACGAGCAGTACTTC | CASSIDIGGAGYEQYF
TRBD2 | TRBJ2-1 | once | TRBV7-9 | TGTGCCAGCAGCCGAGAGACTAGCGGGCTGCACAATGAGCAGTTCTTC | CASSRETSGLHNEQFF
. | TRBJ1-1 | once | TRBV5-1 | TGCGCCAGCAGCTTGGAACCTCTCATGAACACTGAAGCTTTCTTT | CASSLEPLMNTEAFF
. | TRBJ1-1 | . | TRBV30 | TGTGCCTGGAGTGTTGTGACGGGCACTGAAGCTTTCTTT | CAWSVVTGTEAFF
. | TRBJ1-1 | . | TRBV10-2 | TGCGCCAGCAGTATGGGACCGAACACTGAAGCTTTCTTT | CASSMGPNTEAFF
. | TRBJ1-1 | . | TRBV27 | TGTGCCAGCAGTTTCGAGAGGAACACTGAAGCTTTCTTT | CASSFERNTEAFF
. | TRBJ1-5 | . | TRBV27 | TGTGCCAGCAGTTTACGGCAGGGTAATCAGCCCCAGCATTTT | CASSLRQGNQPQHF
. | TRBJ2-2 | . | TRBV9 | TGTGCCAGCAGATCGGGGACCGGGGAGCTGTTTTTT | CASRSGTGELFF
. | TRBJ1-3 | . | TRBV30 | TGTGCCTGGAGTTTAACCTCTGGAAACACCATATATTTT | CAWSLTSGNTIYF
. | TRBJ2-3 | once | TRBV15 | TGTGCCACCAGCAGAGGGGACGGTAGCACAGATACGCAGTATTTT | CATSRGDGSTDTQYF
TRBD1 | TRBJ1-2 | . | TRBV10-3 | TGTGCCATCAGCGGACAGGGCGACTATGGCTACACCTTC | CAISGQGDYGYTF
TRBD2 | TRBJ2-1 | . | TRBV27 | TGTGCCAGCAGCCCTAACCCTATCTCGCGGGAGTATGAGCAGTTCTTC | CASSPNPISREYEQFF
TRBD1 | TRBJ2-7 | . | TRBV27 | TGTGCCAGCAGCCTGGGAACAGGGGTTTTCGAGCAGTACTTC | CASSLGTGVFEQYF
. | TRBJ1-1 | . | TRBV11-2 | TGTGCCAGCAGCTCTGGGCCACAGGTTGAAGCTTTCTTT | CASSSGPQVEAFF
TRBD2 | TRBJ2-7 | once | TRBV27 | TGTGCCAGCAGTCTTGGCGGGGGATACGAGCAGTACTTC | CASSLGGGYEQYF
. | TRBJ1-4 | . | TRBV5-6 | TGTGCCAGCAGTCGGCTTACGGGACACTCGAAACTGTTTTTT | CASSRLTGHSKLFF
TRBD2 | TRBJ2-1 | . | TRBV18 | TGTGCCAGCTCACCATACGGGAGGGGGGACAATGAGCAGTTCTTC | CASSPYGRGDNEQFF